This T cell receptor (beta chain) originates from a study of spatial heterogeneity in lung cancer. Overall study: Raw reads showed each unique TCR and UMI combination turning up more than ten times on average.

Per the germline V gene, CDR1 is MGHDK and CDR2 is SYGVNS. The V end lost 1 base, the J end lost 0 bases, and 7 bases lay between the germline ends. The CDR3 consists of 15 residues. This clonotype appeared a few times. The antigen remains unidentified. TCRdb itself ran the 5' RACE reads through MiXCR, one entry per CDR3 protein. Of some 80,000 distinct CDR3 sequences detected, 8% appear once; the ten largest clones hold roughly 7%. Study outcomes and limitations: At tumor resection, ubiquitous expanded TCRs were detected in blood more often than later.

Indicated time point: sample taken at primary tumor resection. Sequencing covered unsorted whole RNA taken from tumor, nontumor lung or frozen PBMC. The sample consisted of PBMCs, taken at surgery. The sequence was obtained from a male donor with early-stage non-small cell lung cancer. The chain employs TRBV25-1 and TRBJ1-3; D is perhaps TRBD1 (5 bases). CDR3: CASSESGGSGNTIYF. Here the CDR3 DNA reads TGTGCCAGCAGTGAATCCGGGGGCTCTGGAAACACCATATATTTT.